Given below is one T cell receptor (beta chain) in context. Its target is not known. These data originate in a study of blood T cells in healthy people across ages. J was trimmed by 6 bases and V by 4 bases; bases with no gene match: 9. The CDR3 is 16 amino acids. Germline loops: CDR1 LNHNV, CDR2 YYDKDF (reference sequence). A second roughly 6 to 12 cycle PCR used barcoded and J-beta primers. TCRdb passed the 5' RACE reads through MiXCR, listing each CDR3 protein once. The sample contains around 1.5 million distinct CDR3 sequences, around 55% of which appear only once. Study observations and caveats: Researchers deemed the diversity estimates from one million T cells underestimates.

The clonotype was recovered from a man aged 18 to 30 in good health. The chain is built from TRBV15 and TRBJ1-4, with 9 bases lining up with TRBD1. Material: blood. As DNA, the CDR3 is TGTGCCACCAGCATGCGACAGGGGGTGCCGGATGAAAAACTGTTTTTT. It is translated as CATSMRQGVPDEKLFF.